This T cell receptor beta chain was sequenced during a study of response to subunit inactivated influenza vaccine. General study points: Each seasonal influenza vaccination, the authors suggested, recruits few new T cells.

In TCRdb, the RT-PCR reads were re-called with MiXCR into one record per CDR3 protein. The sample has fewer than 600,000 distinct CDR3 sequences; under 8.5% are singletons. This clonotype was detected ten times or more. Its specificity is unknown. Germline assignment: CDR1 SGHTA and CDR2 FQGNSA. The length of the CDR3 is 14 residues. Trimming stripped 6 bases from V and 4 bases from J, with 12 bases between. This rearrangement joins TRBV7-2 to TRBJ2-2; unclear D gene. This receptor was obtained from a man aged 50 to 75 who received an inactivated influenza vaccine. This sample comprised PBMCs from blood, obtained 23 months after vaccination. The CDR3 here is CASSPQAGTGELFF. CDR3 bases: TGTGCCAGCAGTCCCCAGGCAGGCACCGGGGAGCTGTTTTTT.